Below, 23 T cell receptor beta chains from the same sample are listed, as sequenced in a study of T-cell memory formation after mild COVID-19. One entry per CDR3 protein, called by TCRdb with MiXCR from the 5' RACE reads. The sample yields 400,000 or so distinct CDR3 sequences, around 20% seen once. The sample was PBMCs or a T cell subset sorted from them (not recorded which). The source of these receptors is an adult woman who had mild COVID-19 (a few samples of this study predate the infection). Cell type and time point are not known.

With respect to this clonotype: One end of the junction does not line up with germline, which may come from a read error. This chain uses TRBV6-5 with TRBJ2-3, with TRBD2 matching 14 bases. The CDR3 runs 16 residues. Germline V gene data show CDR1 as MNHEY and CDR2 as SVGAGI. For the CDR3, the DNA is TGTGCCAGCAGCCAAGGGACTAGCGGGAGCATAGATACGCAGTATTTT. This codes for CASSQGTSGSIDTQYF.

This chain uses TRBV7-9 with TRBJ2-5; D tentatively fits TRBD1 or TRBD2 (6 bases each). Trimming cost V 1 base and J 1 base, with 10 bases left between them. Germline V gene sequence: CDR1 SEHNR, CDR2 FQNEAQ (reference sequence). This CDR3 region has 15 residues. CDR3 DNA sequence: TGTGCCAGCAGCTTAGTGGGGGGCTTCCAAGAGACCCAGTACTTC. It codes for CASSLVGGFQETQYF.

This clonotype was found a few times. V and J are TRBV4-1 and TRBJ1-2, with a tentative D call TRBD1 (5 bases). The CDR3 totals 16 residues. CDR1 is MGHRA, CDR2 YSYEKL, per germline. V was trimmed by 0 bases and J by 1 base, leaving 12 bases between them. Here the CDR3 reads CASSQDNRRFNYGYTF. CDR3 in DNA: TGCGCCAGCAGCCAAGATAACAGGAGATTTAACTATGGCTACACCTTC.

This clonotype was detected many times. The CDR3 DNA reads TGTGCCAGCAGCTTAAATCAGGGTGCCGAGCAGTACTTC. This gives the protein CASSLNQGAEQYF. This chain connects TRBV5-6 to TRBJ2-7, with a tentative D call TRBD1 (5 bases). The CDR3 is 13 residues long. Per the germline V gene, CDR1 is SGHDT and CDR2 is YYEEEE. V lost 2 bases, J lost 6 bases, and 12 bases lay in between.

This clonotype was counted at least ten times. V gene TRBV5-1 combines with J gene TRBJ2-2; TRBD2 matches 8 bases. Germline-derived CDR1 and CDR2 are SGHRS and YFSETQ. V lost 6 bases, J lost 6 bases, and 7 bases stayed unmatched. The CDR3 is 14 residues long. The CDR3 sequence is CASKMVAGPGELFF. The CDR3 DNA reads TGCGCCAGCAAAATGGTAGCGGGACCCGGGGAGCTGTTTTTT.

The rearrangement uses TRBV6-1 and TRBJ1-2; D gene ambiguous. CDR1 and CDR2 from the germline V gene are MNHNS and SASEGT. Trimming pared 0 bases from V and 4 bases from J, leaving 12 bases between. This CDR3 has 15 residues. As DNA, the CDR3 is TGTGCCAGCAGTGAAGCTCCGGGGTCCGTCTATGGCTACACCTTC. It specifies CASSEAPGSVYGYTF.

This chain links TRBV4-2 with TRBJ1-3; no reliable D call. CDR3 length equals 16 residues. Trimming shortened V by 0 bases and J by 4 bases, and 13 bases separated the two germline ends. Germline loops: CDR1 LGHNA, CDR2 YNFKEQ. The DNA for the CDR3 is TGTGCCAGCAGCCAAGATAGAAGACAACCGGGAAACACCATATATTTT. The encoded protein is CASSQDRRQPGNTIYF.

J is TRBJ2-1 and V is TRBV5-1; D unclear. This CDR3 contains 13 residues. Germline-derived CDR1 and CDR2 are SGHRS and YFSETQ. The V end lost 4 bases, the J end lost 15 bases, and 20 bases lay between the germline ends. CDR3 coding DNA: TGCGCCAGCAGCCCGTTGGAAGGGTCGACCCGGTTCTTC. It specifies CASSPLEGSTRFF.

The chain recombines TRBV7-9 with TRBJ2-1; 10 bases are shared with TRBD2. The V gene's germline CDR1 is SEHNR and CDR2 FQNEAQ (reference sequence). The CDR3 sequence is 15 residues long. V was pared by 10 bases and J by 3 bases, with 9 bases of the junction left unmatched. The CDR3 DNA is TGTGCCACCGTCCTAGCGGGGGCATACTACAATGAGCAGTTCTTC. This sequence encodes CATVLAGAYYNEQFF.

This clonotype was counted at least ten times. The rearrangement joins TRBV10-3 to TRBJ2-3; D gene unclear. Trimming shortened V by 3 bases and J by 0 bases, and 10 bases separated the two germline ends. This CDR3 is 15 amino acids long. Germline V lookup: CDR1 ENHRY, CDR2 SYGVKD. As DNA, the CDR3 is TGTGCCATCAGTGATAAACCGACAAGCACAGATACGCAGTATTTT. Translation: CAISDKPTSTDTQYF.

This chain connects TRBV25-1 to TRBJ2-1, with 11 bases lining up with TRBD1. V trimming: 1 base; J trimming: 9 bases; junction bases outside the gene matches: 11. This CDR3 is built from 17 residues. CDR1 and CDR2 (germline): MGHDK, SYGVNS. This CDR3 reads CASSESRTGGRRGEQFF. The DNA for the CDR3 is TGTGCCAGCAGTGAATCTCGGACAGGGGGCCGAAGGGGTGAGCAGTTCTTC.

The V and J genes are TRBV29-1 and TRBJ2-1, with D possibly TRBD1 on 5 matching bases. V was clipped by 3 bases and J by 6 bases, with 12 bases between them. The CDR3 is 13 residues long. Germline CDR1 reads SQVTM; CDR2 reads ANQGSEA. CDR3 nucleotide sequence: TGCAGCGTTGATGACCAGGGTGGCAATGAGCAGTTCTTC. Translated: CSVDDQGGNEQFF.

This clonotype was found a few times. The gene calls are TRBV4-1 and TRBJ2-7; weak D call: TRBD1 (5 bases). The CDR3 totals 14 residues. Between the trimmed V and J ends, which lost 0 bases and 2 bases, there was a span of 8 bases. The germline V gene has CDR1 MGHRA and CDR2 YSYEKL. CDR3 DNA: TGCGCCAGCAGCCAAGATTCCAGGGCCTACGAGCAGTACTTC. Translated, it gives CASSQDSRAYEQYF.

V gene TRBV7-2 combines with J gene TRBJ2-5, with 9 bases identical to TRBD2. The CDR3 length is 16 residues. J gave up 7 bases and V 2 bases, and 11 bases lay outside the gene matches. Germline loops: CDR1 SGHTA, CDR2 FQGNSA. The CDR3 loop reads CASSLLLAGLGVTQYF. CDR3 DNA sequence: TGTGCCAGCAGCTTACTCCTAGCGGGGCTAGGGGTGACCCAGTACTTC.

This clonotype was picked up a small number of times. The V gene is TRBV20-1, the J gene TRBJ2-7; 9 bases align to TRBD1. V lost 0 bases and J lost 2; bases outside the gene matches: 11. The CDR3 totals 17 residues. Germline V gene sequence: CDR1 DFQATT, CDR2 SNEGSKA (reference sequence). In DNA form, the CDR3 reads TGCAGTGCTAGAGATCACCCGGGACAGGGAAGAACCTACGAGCAGTACTTC. Translating gives CSARDHPGQGRTYEQYF.

A few counts support this clonotype. This chain's CDR3 is CASTAGTGGHYEQYF. The DNA of the CDR3 is TGTGCCAGCACCGCCGGGACAGGGGGTCACTACGAGCAGTACTTC. The rearrangement links TRBV2 to TRBJ2-7; TRBD1 agrees at 11 bases. V gave up 7 bases and J gave up 3 bases; unmatched junction bases: 8. The CDR3 has 15 residues. CDR1 is SNHLY, CDR2 FYNNEI, per germline.

The chain employs TRBV7-9 and TRBJ2-2, with 11 bases fitting TRBD2. The CDR3 is 16 residues long. Per the germline V gene, CDR1 is SEHNR and CDR2 is FQNEAQ (reference sequence). The ends lost 4 bases at V and 8 bases at J; junction bases unmatched: 9. The DNA of the CDR3 is TGTGCCAGCAGCTCCACTAGCGGGAGTTCAGCTGGGGAGCTGTTTTTT. This codes for CASSSTSGSSAGELFF.

This clonotype was detected a few times. The rearrangement uses TRBV12-3 or TRBV12-4 and TRBJ1-1, with D possibly being TRBD1 (6 bases). The CDR3 has 13 amino acids. The CDR3 spells CALNRVGNTEAFF. Here the CDR3 DNA reads TGTGCTCTAAACAGGGTAGGGAACACTGAAGCTTTCTTT.

This rearrangement joins TRBV7-2 to TRBJ2-4; TRBD1 aligns across 8 bases. CDR1 is SGHTA and CDR2 is FQGNSA in the germline V gene. The CDR3 is made up of 15 amino acids. J was trimmed by 6 bases and V by 5 bases; bases with no gene match: 9. The CDR3 nucleotides read TGTGCCAGCAGCCGGGGCCCAGGACAGGGAAACATTCAGTACTTC. This sequence encodes CASSRGPGQGNIQYF.

V and J are TRBV27 and TRBJ2-7; TRBD2 is a possible D gene (6 bases). Trimming removed 5 bases from V and 5 bases from J, with 25 bases in between. Germline V CDR1 and CDR2: MNHEY, SMNVEV (reference sequence). This CDR3 contains 17 residues. The DNA of the CDR3 is TGTGCCAGCAGTCCCACAACCCCTCCGACTAGGGCGGACGAGCAGTACTTC. Translation gives CASSPTTPPTRADEQYF.

The chain has TRBV12-3 or TRBV12-4 and TRBJ2-7; tentative D call: TRBD1 (6 bases). The V end was cut by 1 base, the J end by 3 bases, with 13 bases between. The CDR3 has 15 amino acids. CDR3 nucleotide sequence: TGTGCCAGCAGTTTAGTACAGGGAGTCAACTACGAGCAGTACTTC. It translates to CASSLVQGVNYEQYF.

This clonotype was picked up a small number of times. The V gene is TRBV5-5, the J gene TRBJ2-5, with TRBD2 as a possible D gene (7 bases). The germline gives CDR1 SGHKS, CDR2 YYEKEE (reference sequence). The V gene lost 3 bases and the J gene lost 5 bases, with 20 bases spanning the gap. This CDR3 is built from 16 residues. CDR3 amino acids: CASSSLPGGASETQYF. The CDR3, as DNA: TGTGCCAGCAGCTCCCTCCCGGGGGGCGCTTCGGAGACCCAGTACTTC. Full variable domain (outside the CDR3, taken from reference TRBV5-5 and TRBJ2-5): DAGVTQSPTHLIKTRGQQVTLRCSPISGHKSVSWYQQVLGQGPQFIFQYYEKEERGRGNFPDRFSARQFPNYSSELNVNALLLGDSALYLCASSSLPGGASETQYFGPGTRLLVL.

This clonotype was seen only a few times. The chain recombines TRBV27 with TRBJ1-2, with 10 bases lining up with TRBD1. Trimming removed 3 bases from V and 11 bases from J; junction bases left unmatched: 9. The CDR3 extends over 14 amino acids. CDR1 is MNHEY and CDR2 is SMNVEV in the germline V gene (reference sequence). CDR3 in DNA: TGTGCCAGCAGTTTTTATGGGACAGGGGAAGGGTACACCTTC. Its translation: CASSFYGTGEGYTF.